This TCR beta chain appears in the sequencing data of a study of blood T cell repertoires in COVID-19. Study in general: Sites in the United States, Italy and Spain provided acute and convalescent COVID-19 samples. From T cells, B-cell-depleted T cells, or PBMCs came the material, which was cDNA or gDNA.

Profiling relied on immunoSEQ multiplex PCR, and the TCRdb table lists in-frame clones only, not all of them. The sample has hundreds of thousands of clones; 75% to 90% are singletons. Trimming cost V 4 bases and J 0 bases; bases outside gene matches: 9. In germline, CDR1 is MDHEN, CDR2 SYDVKM. The CDR3 has 16 residues. Cohorts were assigned according to the clinical history that participants reported. Recovery meant two consecutive negative NP/OP PCR tests, professional clearance, or resolved symptoms. This chain uses TRBV28 with TRBJ2-7; 7 nucleotides agree with TRBD1. The specimen sequenced was PBMCs or T cells enriched from blood (not recorded which). The source is a woman aged 18-29 years who had recovered from COVID-19. This CDR3 reads CASSSSLRGYSYEQYF. DNA of the CDR3: TGTGCCAGCAGTTCCTCTCTCAGGGGGTACTCCTACGAGCAGTACTTC. Full variable domain (missing parts from reference TRBV28 and TRBJ2-7): DVKVTQSSRYLVKRTGEKVFLECVQDMDHENMFWYRQDPGLGLRLIYFSYDVKMKEKGDIPEGYSVSREKKERFSLILESASTNQTSMYLCASSSSLRGYSYEQYFGPGTRLTVT.